This T cell receptor beta chain was captured in a study of blood T cell repertoires in COVID-19. Study in general: The United States, Italy and Spain were the sources of the acute and convalescent COVID-19 samples. PBMCs, B-cell-depleted T cells, or T cells were the source of the cDNA or gDNA that made up the material.

In the authors' workflow: How many nucleated cells were present was estimated from reference gene primer amplification. Some clones are missing from TCRdb's copy, which holds only in-frame ones; the method was immunoSEQ multiplex PCR. That table supplies the V and J calls and clone size; D and trimming were determined from the DNA. The sample lists 110,000 to 150,000 clones, around nine tenths occurring once. The CDR3 consists of 12 residues. The V end lost 4 bases, the J end lost 4 bases, and 9 bases lay between the germline ends. CDR1 is SQVTM and CDR2 is ANQGSEA in the germline V gene. The sequencing sample was made of peripheral blood. This clonotype was sampled from a man in his fifties with active or convalescent COVID-19. This chain connects TRBV29-1 to TRBJ2-3; the D gene is possibly TRBD2 (6 bases). CDR3: CSVAGVPDTQYF. The CDR3 nucleotides are TGCAGCGTTGCGGGGGTGCCAGATACGCAGTATTTT.